The entry below gives a single TCR beta chain sequence along with its context. What it binds is not known. A much larger clone lies one base from this, so it may be a read error. The data derive from a study of glioma-infiltrating T cells. Study results and caveats: Gliomas, especially low-grade, showed above-expected tissue-blood divergence; non-neoplastic patients showed below.

Trimming removed 2 bases at V and 0 bases at J, with 8 bases between. Germline V CDR1 and CDR2: MGHRA, YSYEKL. The CDR3 has 14 residues. Using RNA template, CDR3s of TCR alpha and beta were amplified with iRepertoire arm-PCR. TCRdb passed the multiplex PCR reads through MiXCR, listing each CDR3 protein once. The sample shows some 110,000 distinct CDR3 sequences, roughly 23% of them seen only once. Sequencing was carried out using glioma tissue, nonneoplastic brain tissue, or PBMCs (not recorded which). The rearrangement joins TRBV4-1 to TRBJ2-7, with D tentatively TRBD1 (6 bases). The TCR was taken from a human donor with low-grade glioma or glioblastoma, undergoing nonglioma brain surgery, or in good health (not recorded which). The CDR3 here is CASSQLGASYEQYF. CDR3 DNA: TGCGCCAGCAGCCAACTGGGGGCCTCCTACGAGCAGTACTTC.